A selection of T cell receptor beta chains follows, all from one sample in a study of human T cells and chemical hapten exposure. Via MiXCR, TCRdb re-called the RACE reads, giving one row per CDR3 protein. The top ten clones hold approximately 24% of a sample with about 41,000 distinct CDR3 sequences, around 3.8% of them seen once. Sequencing was performed on whole blood, taken in connection with sensitization to the hapten diphenylcyclopropenone (DPC). The receptors stem from a man aged 45-65 years with alopecia areata. Some clones in this sample may be carry-over from other donors' samples. The CDR3 runs from the conserved cysteine through the conserved F or W. The order of the fields is D gene, J gene, V gene, CDR3 length, clone size, CDR3 DNA, CDR3 protein. A D gene is named only where the DNA matches it firmly. Only part of the rows carry a size: once, few, many, or a class if the clone is expanded.

TRBD2 TRBJ2-1 TRBV7-9 16 many TGTGCCAGCAGCACCCGACTAGCGGGACGTTACAATGAGCAGTTCTTC CASSTRLAGRYNEQFF
. TRBJ2-7 TRBV18 12 . TGTGCCAGCTCACCCCAGGGAAACGAGCAGTACTTC CASSPQGNEQYF
. TRBJ1-1 TRBV29-1 14 many TGCAGCGTTGAAGAATCGATCATCAGGCGGGAAGCTTTCTTT CSVEESIIRREAFF
. TRBJ1-2 TRBV21-1 15 many TGTGCCAGCAGCAAAGTGTTTTGGACAGGGGATGGCTACACCTTC CASSKVFWTGDGYTF
TRBD2 TRBJ2-7 TRBV7-2 18 many TGTGCCAGCAGCGACCAGGGACTAGCGGGACCTTTGGTGGGAGAGCAGTACTTC CASSDQGLAGPLVGEQYF
. TRBJ2-3 TRBV11-3 15 medium-sized TGTGCCAGCAGCTTAGGAGACTCCGGGTCCGATACGCAGTATTTT CASSLGDSGSDTQYF
TRBD2 TRBJ2-1 TRBV11-2 15 many TGTGCCAGCAGCGGACTAGCGGGACGCTACAATGAGCAGTTCTTC CASSGLAGRYNEQFF
. TRBJ2-7 TRBV20-1 13 many TGCAGTGCCTTAGTAGAGTACTCCTACGAGCAGTACTTC CSALVEYSYEQYF
. TRBJ1-1 TRBV18 16 many TGTGCCAGCTCACCACCGCGCGCTGGGAGATCCCAGGAAGCTTTCTTT CASSPPRAGRSQEAFF
TRBD1 TRBJ1-2 TRBV9 16 many TGTGCCAGCAGCGATAGAACCGGGACAGGGGGTTATGGCTACACCTTC CASSDRTGTGGYGYTF
. TRBJ1-6 TRBV4-1 17 many TGCGCCAGCAGCCCCGGACTCTTGAGCTCCTATAATTCACCCCTCCACTTT CASSPGLLSSYNSPLHF
TRBD1 TRBJ2-7 TRBV20-1 14 many TGCAGTGCTGCTGCCGGGACAGGGATTGGAGAGCAGTACTTC CSAAAGTGIGEQYF
TRBD1 TRBJ2-2 TRBV20-1 13 few TGCAGTGCTCAGAAACAGGGGGCCGGGGAGCTGTTTTTT CSAQKQGAGELFF
TRBD2 TRBJ2-5 TRBV29-1 11 many TGCAGCGCCGGGGAGGGGGAGACCCAGTACTTC CSAGEGETQYF
. TRBJ2-3 TRBV7-2 16 many TGTGCCAGCAGCTTAGATCAGGCTAGCTTTTTAAATACGCAGTATTTT CASSLDQASFLNTQYF
. TRBJ1-1 TRBV6-5 17 many TGTGCCAGCAGCCGACGCCGTACTGGACAGCTGAACACTGAAGCTTTCTTT CASSRRRTGQLNTEAFF
. TRBJ1-5 TRBV6-5 15 . TGTGCCAGCAGTTACGCCTCCGATAGCAATCAGCCCCAGCATTTT CASSYASDSNQPQHF
TRBD1 TRBJ1-2 TRBV5-1 15 many TGCGCCAGCAGCCTTACAGGGGGCGGTATCTATGGCTACACCTTC CASSLTGGGIYGYTF
TRBD2 TRBJ2-5 TRBV29-1 14 many TGCAGCGTTGGAGACGGGACTAGCCAAGAGACCCAGTACTTC CSVGDGTSQETQYF